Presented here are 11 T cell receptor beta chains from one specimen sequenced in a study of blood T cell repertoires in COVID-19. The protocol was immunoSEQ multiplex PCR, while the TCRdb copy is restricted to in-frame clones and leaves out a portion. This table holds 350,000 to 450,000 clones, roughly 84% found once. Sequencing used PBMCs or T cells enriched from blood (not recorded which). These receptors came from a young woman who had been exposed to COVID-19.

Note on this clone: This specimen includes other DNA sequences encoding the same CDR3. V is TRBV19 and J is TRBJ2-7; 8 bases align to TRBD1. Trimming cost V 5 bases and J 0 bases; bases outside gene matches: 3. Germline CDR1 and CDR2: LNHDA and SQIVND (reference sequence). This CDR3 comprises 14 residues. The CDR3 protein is CASSVDRGSYEQYF. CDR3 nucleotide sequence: TGTGCCAGTAGTGTCGACAGGGGCTCCTACGAGCAGTACTTC.

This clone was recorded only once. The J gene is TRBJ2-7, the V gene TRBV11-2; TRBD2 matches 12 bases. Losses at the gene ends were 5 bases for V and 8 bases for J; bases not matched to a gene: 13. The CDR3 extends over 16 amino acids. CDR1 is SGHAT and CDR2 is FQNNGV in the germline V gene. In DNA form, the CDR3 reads TGTGCCAGCAGCCCGGATCTAGCGGGAGGGCCAGGGCAGCAGTACTTC. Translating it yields CASSPDLAGGPGQQYF. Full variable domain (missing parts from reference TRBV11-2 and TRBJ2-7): EAGVAQSPRYKIIEKRQSVAFWCNPISGHATLYWYQQILGQGPKLLIQFQNNGVVDDSQLPKDRFSAERLKGVDSTLKIQPAKLEDSAVYLCASSPDLAGGPGQQYFGPGTRLTVT.

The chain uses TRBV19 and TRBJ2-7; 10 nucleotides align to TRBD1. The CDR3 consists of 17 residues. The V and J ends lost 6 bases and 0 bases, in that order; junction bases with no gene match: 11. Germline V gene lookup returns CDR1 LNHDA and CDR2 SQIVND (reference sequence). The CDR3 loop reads CASSLNPGQGSSYEQYF. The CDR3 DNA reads TGTGCCAGTAGCCTAAATCCGGGACAGGGGAGCTCCTACGAGCAGTACTTC.

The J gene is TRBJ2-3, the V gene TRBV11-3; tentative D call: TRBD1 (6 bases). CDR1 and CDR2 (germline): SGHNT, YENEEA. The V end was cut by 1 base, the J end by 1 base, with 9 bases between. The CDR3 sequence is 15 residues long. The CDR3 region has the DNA TGTGCCAGCAGCTTAGGGCAGGGGCGCACAGATACGCAGTATTTT. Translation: CASSLGQGRTDTQYF.

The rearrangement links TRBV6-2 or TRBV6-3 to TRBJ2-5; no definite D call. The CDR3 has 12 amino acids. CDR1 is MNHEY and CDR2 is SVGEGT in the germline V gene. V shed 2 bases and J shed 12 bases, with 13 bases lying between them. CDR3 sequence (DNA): TGTGCCAGCAGTTACCCAGAATTTGGAGAGTACTTC. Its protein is CASSYPEFGEYF.

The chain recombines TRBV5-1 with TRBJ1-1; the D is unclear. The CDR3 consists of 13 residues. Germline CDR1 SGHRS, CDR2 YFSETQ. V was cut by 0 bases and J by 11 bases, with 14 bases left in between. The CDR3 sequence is CASSLGGPLRAFF. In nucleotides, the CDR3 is TGCGCCAGCAGCTTGGGAGGTCCGCTGCGGGCTTTCTTT.

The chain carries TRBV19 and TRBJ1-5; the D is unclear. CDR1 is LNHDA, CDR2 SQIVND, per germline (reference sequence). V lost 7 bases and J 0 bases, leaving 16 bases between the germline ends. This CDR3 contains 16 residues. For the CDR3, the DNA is TGTGCCAGTAAAGGAAATCGGGAGCCTAGCAATCAGCCCCAGCATTTT. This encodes CASKGNREPSNQPQHF.

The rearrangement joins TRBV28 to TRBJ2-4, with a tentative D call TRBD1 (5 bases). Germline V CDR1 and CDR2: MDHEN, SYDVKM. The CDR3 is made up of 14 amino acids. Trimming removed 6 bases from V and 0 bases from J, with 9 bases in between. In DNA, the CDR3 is TGTGCCAGCAGGCGACAGAGAGCCAAAAACATTCAGTACTTC. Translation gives CASRRQRAKNIQYF.

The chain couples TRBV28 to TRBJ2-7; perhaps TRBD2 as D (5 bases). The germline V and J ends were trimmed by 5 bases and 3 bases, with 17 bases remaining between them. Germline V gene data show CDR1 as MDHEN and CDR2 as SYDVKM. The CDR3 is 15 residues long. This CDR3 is CASSPGGRGLYEQYF. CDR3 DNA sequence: TGTGCCAGCAGTCCCGGAGGACGCGGGCTCTACGAGCAGTACTTC.

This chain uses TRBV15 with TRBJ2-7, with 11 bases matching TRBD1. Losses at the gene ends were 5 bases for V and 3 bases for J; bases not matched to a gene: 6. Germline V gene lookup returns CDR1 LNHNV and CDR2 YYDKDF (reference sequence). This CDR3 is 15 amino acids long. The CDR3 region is CATSSRTGGVYEQYF. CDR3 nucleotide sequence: TGTGCCACCAGCTCCCGGACAGGGGGCGTCTACGAGCAGTACTTC.

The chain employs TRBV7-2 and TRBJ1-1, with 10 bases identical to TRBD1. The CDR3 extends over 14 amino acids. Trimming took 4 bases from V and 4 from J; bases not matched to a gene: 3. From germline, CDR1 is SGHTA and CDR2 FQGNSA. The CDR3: CASSSTGGGTEAFF. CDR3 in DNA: TGTGCCAGCAGCTCGACAGGGGGCGGCACTGAAGCTTTCTTT.